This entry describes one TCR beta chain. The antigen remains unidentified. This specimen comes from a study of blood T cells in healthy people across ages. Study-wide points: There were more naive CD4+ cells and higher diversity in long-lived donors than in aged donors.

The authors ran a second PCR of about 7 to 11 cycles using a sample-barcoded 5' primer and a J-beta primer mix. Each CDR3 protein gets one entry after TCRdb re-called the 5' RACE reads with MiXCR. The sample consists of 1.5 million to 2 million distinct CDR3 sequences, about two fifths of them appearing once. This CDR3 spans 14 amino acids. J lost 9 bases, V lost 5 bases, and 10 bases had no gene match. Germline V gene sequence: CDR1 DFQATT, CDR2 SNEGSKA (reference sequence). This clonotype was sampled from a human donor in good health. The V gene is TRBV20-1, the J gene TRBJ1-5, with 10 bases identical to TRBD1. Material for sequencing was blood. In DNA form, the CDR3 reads TGCAGTGCTGCCGACAGGGGGCCCGATCTGCCCCAGCATTTT. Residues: CSAADRGPDLPQHF.